A selection of T cell receptor beta chains follows, all from one sample in a study of shared clonotypes between healthy human individuals. TCRdb's copy holds only in-frame clones and misses some; the assay was immunoSEQ multiplex PCR. This sample has about 590,000 clones, with 95% to 96% found just once. Material for sequencing was naive CD8+ T cells sorted from blood. These receptors were collected from a woman under 40 in good health. CDR3s leave out the opening cysteine and the closing phenylalanine or tryptophan.

v_call	cdr3_aa
TRBV9	ASSVQGYEQF
TRBV5-4	ASSLEASGANVLT
TRBV27	ASVSMSTDTQY
TRBV28	ASSPIGLAGFYEQY
TRBV29-1	SVSMAQPTDTQY
TRBV27	ASSYGTGNYEQY
TRBV2	ASTLVTSGSSSYEQY
TRBV27	ASSFDGGFGKLF
TRBV2	ASLSSADTQY
TRBV4-2	GTSRSYEQY
TRBV6-5	ASSYSISGVNNEQF
TRBV19	ASKLASSYNEQF
TRBV19	ASSIGTGYNEQF
TRBV7-9	ASFRAYGELF
TRBV15	ATSMDRGGEKLF
TRBV2	ASSEGSPNSPLH
TRBV6-5	ASSAGGPYEQY
TRBV7-9	ASRQGYEQY
TRBV20-1	SATHRPQGD
TRBV6-6	ASSYSSRYNEQF
TRBV19	ACQGSTDTQY
TRBV10-2	ASSEFQGHEQY
TRBV4-1	ASSQAEDVYQHYEQY
TRBV15	ATSKETSGSNEQY
TRBV9	ASSAPRAGELF
TRBV5-1	ASSLSPPLGLDYGYT
TRBV11-1	ASSLDTGVGELF
TRBV16	ASSRTSGSQETQY
TRBV10-1	ARHPNTEAF
TRBV28	ASSLYTGTGETQY
TRBV7-9	ASSPRQRNEQF
TRBV28	ASSLISWTSASYNEQF